This T cell receptor (beta chain) was recorded in a study of blood T cell repertoires in COVID-19. The wider study: Donors in the United States, Italy and Spain gave samples during acute or convalescent COVID-19. T cells, B-cell-depleted T cells, or PBMCs supplied cDNA or gDNA.

The length of the CDR3 is 14 residues. CDR1 is SGHRS and CDR2 is YFSETQ in the germline V gene. Trimming took 4 bases from V and 5 from J, leaving 15 bases between them. Per the study methods: For nucleated cells, counts were estimated from reference gene primer amplification. Profiling relied on immunoSEQ multiplex PCR, and the TCRdb table lists in-frame clones only, not all of them. V, J and clone size are those of that table, while D and trimming were read from the DNA. The sample has approximately 54,000 clones, approximately 82% seen once. The rearrangement links TRBV5-1 to TRBJ2-5; possibly TRBD1 for D (5 bases). The specimen was peripheral blood. This receptor was taken from a human donor in a cohort sampled during active COVID-19. The CDR3 DNA follows: TGCGCCAGCAGCGGATGGACATTTGGGGAGACCCAGTACTTC. It yields the protein CASSGWTFGETQYF.